The 23 T cell receptor beta chains presented below share a single source sample, sequenced in a study of Ad26.COV2.S vaccination and SARS-CoV-2 variants. Sequencing was performed with immunoSEQ multiplex PCR; in TCRdb, only in-frame clones are kept and a portion is missing. The repertoire holds some 390,000 clones, with about 91% as singletons. Specified treatment: about 20 received Ad26.COV2.S at low or high dose, single or two shots; 5 received placebo; per-sample allocation not given. On day 63 after the first injection, vaccine and placebo recipients gave samples. The specimen comprised peripheral blood, sampled in a trial of Ad26.COV2.S vaccine versus placebo. The receptors come from a person between 18 and 60 years old who received the Ad26.COV2.S COVID-19 vaccine or a placebo.

The chain carries TRBV28 and TRBJ1-1; the D gene is possibly TRBD1 (5 bases). Trimming shortened V by 10 bases and J by 3 bases, and 18 bases separated the two germline ends. There are 14 residues in the CDR3. CDR1 and CDR2 (germline): MDHEN, SYDVKM. CDR3 sequence (DNA): TGTGCCACCAAACCAGCAGGGAGGTACACTGAAGCTTTCTTT. The encoded protein is CATKPAGRYTEAFF.

This sequence joins TRBV5-8 and TRBJ2-6; no definite D call. The V end was cut by 0 bases, the J end by 0 bases, with 4 bases between. Germline V lookup: CDR1 SGHTS, CDR2 YDEGEE. There are 15 residues in the CDR3. CDR3 in amino acids: CASSLDFSGANVLTF. In nucleotides, the CDR3 is TGTGCCAGCAGCTTGGATTTCTCTGGGGCCAACGTCCTGACTTTC.

V and J are TRBV5-5 and TRBJ2-5; D is possibly TRBD1 or TRBD2 (5 bases each). The CDR3 consists of 16 residues. V lost 2 bases, J lost 4 bases, and 18 bases lay in between. Germline CDR1 SGHKS, CDR2 YYEKEE (reference sequence). This chain's CDR3 is CASSFSAGLGRETQYF. Here the CDR3 DNA reads TGTGCCAGCAGCTTTTCGGCGGGTTTGGGGCGAGAGACCCAGTACTTC.

This clone showed up just once. The chain combines TRBV9 with TRBJ2-2; no clear D. Germline assignment: CDR1 SGDLS and CDR2 YYNGEE. Trimming took off 4 bases at V and 0 bases at J, with 16 bases between the two ends. The CDR3 is 17 amino acids. In nucleotides, the CDR3 is TGTGCCAGCAGCCCCTACTGGAGCAGTGCGAACACCGGGGAGCTGTTTTTT. Translated, it gives CASSPYWSSANTGELFF.

The rearrangement joins TRBV19 to TRBJ2-1; possibly TRBD2 for D (5 bases). Germline values: CDR1 LNHDA, CDR2 SQIVND (reference sequence). The CDR3 runs to 14 residues. Trimming pared 8 bases from V and 0 bases from J, leaving 11 bases between. The CDR3 is CASSSPSSYNEQFF. As DNA, the CDR3 is TGTGCCAGTTCTAGCCCGAGCTCCTACAATGAGCAGTTCTTC.

V is TRBV6-6 and J is TRBJ2-7, with a tentative D call TRBD1 (5 bases). Germline assignment: CDR1 MNHNY and CDR2 SVGAGI (reference sequence). The CDR3 has 14 residues. Trimming removed 5 bases at V and 0 bases at J, with 11 bases between. The CDR3 sequence is CASSGHADSYEQYF. In DNA, the CDR3 is TGTGCCAGCAGTGGACACGCCGACTCCTACGAGCAGTACTTC.

V usage is TRBV7-8 and J usage is TRBJ2-1, with D possibly being TRBD2 (6 bases). V lost 2 bases, J lost 9 bases, and 11 bases lay in between. The CDR3 is 13 residues long. Germline V gene data show CDR1 as SGHVS and CDR2 as FQNEAQ. CDR3 in DNA: TGTGCCAGCAGCTTATTGGACGGGGGTGAGCAGTTCTTC. It encodes CASSLLDGGEQFF.

This clone was counted only a few times. The chain carries TRBV11-1 and TRBJ2-5; D not resolved. Per germline, CDR1 SGHAT and CDR2 FQDESV (reference sequence). This CDR3 contains 12 residues. The V end was cut by 4 bases, the J end by 9 bases, with 12 bases between. The CDR3 spells CASSSTVKAQYF. The CDR3 DNA reads TGTGCCAGCAGCTCGACTGTAAAGGCCCAGTACTTC.

The V gene is TRBV7-2, the J gene TRBJ1-2, with 9 bases matching TRBD1. V was clipped by 0 bases and J by 7 bases; unmatched bases: 6. The CDR3 consists of 15 residues. The germline CDR1 and CDR2 sequences are SGHTA and FQGNSA. Here the CDR3 reads CASSLASDRGRGYTF. The CDR3 DNA reads TGTGCCAGCAGCTTAGCCTCGGACAGGGGTCGTGGCTACACCTTC.

The chain recombines TRBV19 with TRBJ2-7, with D tentatively TRBD2 (6 bases). The V end lost 6 bases, the J end lost 2 bases, and 11 bases lay between the germline ends. Germline V gives CDR1 LNHDA, CDR2 SQIVND (reference sequence). The CDR3 runs to 13 residues. CDR3 nucleotide sequence: TGTGCCAGTAGGGGACTGAATACCTACGAGCAGTACTTC. Residues: CASRGLNTYEQYF.

The chain carries TRBV28 and TRBJ1-4; D is unresolved. The CDR3 has 16 residues. V gave up 6 bases and J gave up 2 bases, with 16 bases separating them. CDR1 is MDHEN and CDR2 is SYDVKM in the germline V gene. CDR3 in DNA: TGTGCCAGCAGCCTCCCCGGGGTAACTACTAATGAAAAACTGTTTTTT. Translation: CASSLPGVTTNEKLFF.

V is TRBV5-1 and J is TRBJ1-4; 8 bases align to TRBD1. The CDR3 spans 18 residues. The trim removed 0 bases at V and 0 bases at J, leaving 7 bases unmatched. Germline CDR1 and CDR2: SGHRS and YFSETQ. The CDR3 coding sequence is TGCGCCAGCAGCTTGGCCCCCAGGGGGCCAGCAACTAATGAAAAACTGTTTTTT. This gives the protein CASSLAPRGPATNEKLFF.

This rearrangement joins TRBV11-2 to TRBJ2-2; 9 nucleotides line up with TRBD1. The CDR3 has 19 residues. Trimming cost V 5 bases and J 5 bases; bases outside gene matches: 18. Germline CDR1 SGHAT, CDR2 FQNNGV. The CDR3, as DNA: TGTGCCAGCAGCCGAATCGCCCTACAGGGGGCTTCTTGGACCGGGGAGCTGTTTTTT. It encodes CASSRIALQGASWTGELFF. Full variable domain (remainder filled in from reference TRBV11-2 and TRBJ2-2): EAGVAQSPRYKIIEKRQSVAFWCNPISGHATLYWYQQILGQGPKLLIQFQNNGVVDDSQLPKDRFSAERLKGVDSTLKIQPAKLEDSAVYLCASSRIALQGASWTGELFFGEGSRLTVL.

This chain uses TRBV19 with TRBJ2-4; no definite D call. In germline, CDR1 is LNHDA, CDR2 SQIVND (reference sequence). V was clipped by 1 base and J by 6 bases, with 7 bases between them. The CDR3 is made up of 13 amino acids. The CDR3 DNA reads as TGTGCCAGTAGTATAGGGTCCGCAAACATTCAGTACTTC. Translated: CASSIGSANIQYF.

V is TRBV10-1 and J is TRBJ2-1; TRBD1 is a possible D gene (5 bases). Trimming took 0 bases from V and 0 from J, leaving 12 bases between them. This CDR3 is built from 17 residues. The germline CDR1 and CDR2 sequences are WNHNN and SYGVQD (reference sequence). The CDR3 sequence is CASSESKGISSYNEQFF. CDR3 coding DNA: TGCGCCAGCAGTGAGTCGAAGGGGATAAGCTCCTACAATGAGCAGTTCTTC.

The CDR3 is CASSEWTGSTYEQYF. CDR3 coding DNA: TGTGCCAGCAGCGAGTGGACAGGGAGTACGTACGAGCAGTACTTC. The V call is TRBV5-4, the J call TRBJ2-7, with 8 bases matching TRBD1. Germline V gene sequence: CDR1 SGHNT, CDR2 YYREEE (reference sequence). The V and J ends lost 4 bases and 4 bases, in that order; junction bases with no gene match: 10. The CDR3 has 15 residues.

J is TRBJ1-4 and V is TRBV28, with D perhaps matching TRBD1 (5 bases). V lost 6 bases and J lost 8, with 13 bases in between. The CDR3 has 13 residues. CDR1 and CDR2 from the germline V gene are MDHEN and SYDVKM. The CDR3 is CASRLRGGEKLFF. CDR3 nucleotides: TGTGCCAGCAGGCTTAGGGGTGGGGAAAAACTGTTTTTT.

The chain recombines TRBV7-2 with TRBJ2-3; D not certain. Germline V gene sequence: CDR1 SGHTA, CDR2 FQGNSA. The CDR3 sequence is 14 residues long. Trimming stripped 3 bases from V and 2 bases from J, with 9 bases between. For the CDR3, the DNA is TGTGCCAGCAGCTTTGGACGGACCACAGATACGCAGTATTTT. Amino acids: CASSFGRTTDTQYF.

V is TRBV29-1 and J is TRBJ2-7; 8 nucleotides line up with TRBD2. The V gene's germline CDR1 is SQVTM and CDR2 ANQGSEA. The CDR3 length is 15 residues. The J segment lost 5 bases and the V segment lost 4 bases, leaving 13 bases of the junction unmatched. The CDR3 is CSVGVPSGLVNEQYF. CDR3 coding DNA: TGCAGCGTTGGCGTTCCCTCGGGACTAGTCAACGAGCAGTACTTC.

The V call is TRBV27, the J call TRBJ2-1; D might be TRBD2 (7 bases). Germline-derived CDR1 and CDR2 are MNHEY and SMNVEV (reference sequence). This CDR3 spans 13 amino acids. The ends were cut back, 0 bases at V and 16 bases at J, with 16 bases in the middle. The DNA of the CDR3 is TGTGCCAGCAGTTTATCCCCCGGGGGGCTTCACTTCTTC. This encodes CASSLSPGGLHFF.

J is TRBJ2-2 and V is TRBV5-4, with D perhaps matching TRBD2 (5 bases). The CDR3 is made up of 15 amino acids. With 4 bases removed from V and 2 bases from J, the gap between germline ends came to 12 bases. CDR1 SGHNT and CDR2 YYREEE come from the germline V gene (reference sequence). DNA for the CDR3: TGTGCCAGCAGCCGGTCGGGAAGAAACACCGGGGAGCTGTTTTTT. It is translated as CASSRSGRNTGELFF.

This chain connects TRBV28 to TRBJ2-1, with D hard to call. The CDR3 has 14 amino acids. V gave up 3 bases and J gave up 4 bases, with 10 bases separating them. Per germline, CDR1 MDHEN and CDR2 SYDVKM. For the CDR3, the DNA is TGTGCCAGCAGTTTTATCAACATTTACAATGAGCAGTTCTTC. This gives the protein CASSFINIYNEQFF.

CDR3: CASQRLRNTGELFF. CDR3 sequence (DNA): TGTGCCAGCCAGCGATTACGGAACACCGGGGAGCTGTTTTTT. This chain uses TRBV28 with TRBJ2-2; D uncertain. CDR1 and CDR2 (germline): MDHEN, SYDVKM. There are 14 residues in the CDR3. V lost 8 bases to trimming and J lost 1 base, with 11 bases between them.